This T cell receptor beta chain was retrieved from a study of a mutant IDH1 vaccine in newly diagnosed glioma. Across the study: Treated patients were approximately 60% male, roughly 38% female, mean age roughly 40 years. Radiotherapy, temozolomide, or both had been given previously, and both were given to most.

Measured with immunoSEQ multiplex PCR; TCRdb has only the in-frame clones, and not every one. This sample has 70,000 to 95,000 clones, with over 75% found just once. V was shortened by 2 bases and J by 5 bases, with 9 bases between the two germline ends. The germline CDR1 and CDR2 sequences are MNHEY and SVGAGI. The length of the CDR3 is 14 residues. Regarding time point: baseline, week 1 (first vaccination visit). The treatment: pre-vaccination baseline after standard-of-care therapy. Patients carried new grade 3 or 4 IDH1-mutant astrocytomas lacking nuclear ATRX. The receptor was derived from a man aged 35-49 years with glioma. Some clones in this sample may be carry-over from other donors' samples. This specimen consisted of PBMCs, obtained from a glioma patient treated with radiotherapy, temozolomide or both. The chain uses TRBV6-5 and TRBJ1-4, with D possibly TRBD1 on 5 matching bases. CDR3 loop: CASSYRDPNEKLFF. The CDR3 nucleotides read TGTGCCAGCAGTTACAGGGACCCGAATGAAAAACTGTTTTTT.